The present TCR beta chain was sequenced within a study of shared clonotypes between healthy human individuals. J was trimmed by 9 bases and V by 6 bases; bases with no gene match: 8. Germline V gene lookup returns CDR1 MNHNS and CDR2 SASEGT. This CDR3 contains 15 residues. Naive CD8 cells lacked CD45RO, underwent positive selection for CCR7 and left out terminally differentiated effector memory CD45RA+ cells. The repertoire was sequenced with immunoSEQ multiplex PCR; TCRdb's copy has only in-frame clones and lacks some. Of more than 2 million clones in the sample, approximately 95% were seen once. Sequencing was performed on naive CD8+ T cells sorted from blood. V and J are TRBV6-1 and TRBJ2-1, with 13 bases matching TRBD2. This TCR came from a young man in good health. For the CDR3, the DNA is TGTGCCAGCAGGGAACTAGCGGGGGGGCCCGGTGAGCAGTTCTTC. As protein: CASRELAGGPGEQFF.